The 2 T cell receptor beta chains below all came from one sample that was sequenced in a study of blood T cell repertoires in COVID-19. Profiled with immunoSEQ multiplex PCR; TCRdb holds only in-frame clones, not every one. The table lists 200,000 to 250,000 clones, approximately 80% of them singletons. Sample: peripheral blood. These receptors all come from a woman aged 50 to 60 with acute or convalescent COVID-19.

The V call is TRBV27, the J call TRBJ2-4; 10 positions match TRBD2. The CDR3 is 18 residues long. CDR1 and CDR2 from the germline V gene are MNHEY and SMNVEV (reference sequence). V shed 6 bases and J 0 bases; nucleotides not matched to a gene: 11. CDR3 protein: CASSPRASGRIAKNIQYF. CDR3 sequence (DNA): TGTGCCAGCAGCCCCCGGGCTAGCGGGAGAATAGCCAAAAACATTCAGTACTTC.

The V gene is TRBV15, the J gene TRBJ2-3; maybe TRBD1 (6 bases). CDR3 size: 15 residues. V was cut by 0 bases and J by 4 bases, with 11 bases left in between. In germline, CDR1 is LNHNV, CDR2 YYDKDF (reference sequence). The CDR3 region is CATSRDRGPADTQYF. As DNA, the CDR3 is TGTGCCACCAGCAGAGACAGGGGCCCGGCAGATACGCAGTATTTT.